This is a list of T cell receptor beta chains from one sample in a study of blood T cell repertoires in COVID-19. Assay used: immunoSEQ multiplex PCR; TCRdb lists only in-frame clones, some missing. The data contain about 270,000 clones, around 90% of them singletons. Input material: PBMCs or T cells enriched from blood (not recorded which). These receptors were obtained from a woman in her thirties with acute COVID-19. Both conserved end residues are part of each CDR3. Each record gives: D gene, clone size, V gene, CDR3 protein. The D gene is left open where the match is weak. Clone sizes are given selectively: once, few, many, or a class where the clone is expanded.

d_call: TRBD1; clone_size: .; v_call: TRBV3-1/TRBV3-2; cdr3_aa: CASSPGLGDRGNTEAFF
d_call: TRBD2; clone_size: .; v_call: TRBV4-2; cdr3_aa: CASSQDLPIAGGNNEQFF
d_call: TRBD2; clone_size: .; v_call: TRBV10-3; cdr3_aa: CATASGRGFEQFF
d_call: .; clone_size: few; v_call: TRBV5-1; cdr3_aa: CASSLGADEKLFF
d_call: TRBD1; clone_size: .; v_call: TRBV28; cdr3_aa: CASTATGVQPQHF
d_call: .; clone_size: .; v_call: TRBV4-1; cdr3_aa: CASSQVWAGNQPQHF
d_call: TRBD1; clone_size: .; v_call: TRBV2; cdr3_aa: CASQHPQTGRKTQYF
d_call: .; clone_size: .; v_call: TRBV9; cdr3_aa: CASSVGRASYNEQFF
d_call: .; clone_size: .; v_call: TRBV28; cdr3_aa: CASSRGGHKNYGYTF
d_call: TRBD2; clone_size: .; v_call: TRBV2; cdr3_aa: CASNSGLAFYNEQFF
d_call: TRBD2; clone_size: .; v_call: TRBV28; cdr3_aa: CASSSPGGEEYEQYF
d_call: TRBD1; clone_size: .; v_call: TRBV28; cdr3_aa: CASRGVQGQTLREQYF
d_call: .; clone_size: .; v_call: TRBV7-2; cdr3_aa: CASSFVRSSYNEQFF
d_call: .; clone_size: .; v_call: TRBV21-1; cdr3_aa: CASSLDRGRNNSPLHF
d_call: .; clone_size: .; v_call: TRBV5-1; cdr3_aa: CASSSRDFSDTQYF
d_call: .; clone_size: .; v_call: TRBV28; cdr3_aa: CASSRPGGFAYEQYF